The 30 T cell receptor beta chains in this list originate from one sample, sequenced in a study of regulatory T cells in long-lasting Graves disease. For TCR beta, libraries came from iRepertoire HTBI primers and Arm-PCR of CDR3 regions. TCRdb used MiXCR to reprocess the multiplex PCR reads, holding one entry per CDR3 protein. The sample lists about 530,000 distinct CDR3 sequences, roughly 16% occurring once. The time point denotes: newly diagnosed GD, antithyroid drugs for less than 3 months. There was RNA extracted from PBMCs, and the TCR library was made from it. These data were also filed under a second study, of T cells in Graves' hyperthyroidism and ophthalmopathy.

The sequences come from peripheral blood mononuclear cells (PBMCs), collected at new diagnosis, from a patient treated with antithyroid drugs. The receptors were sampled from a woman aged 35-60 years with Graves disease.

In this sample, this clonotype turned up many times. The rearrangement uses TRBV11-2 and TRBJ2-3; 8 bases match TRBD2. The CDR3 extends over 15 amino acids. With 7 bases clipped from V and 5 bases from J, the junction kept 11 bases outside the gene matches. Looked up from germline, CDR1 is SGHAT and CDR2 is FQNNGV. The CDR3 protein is CASTSGRGAKDTQYF. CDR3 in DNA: TGTGCCAGCACCTCGGGGCGGGGGGCGAAAGATACGCAGTATTTT.

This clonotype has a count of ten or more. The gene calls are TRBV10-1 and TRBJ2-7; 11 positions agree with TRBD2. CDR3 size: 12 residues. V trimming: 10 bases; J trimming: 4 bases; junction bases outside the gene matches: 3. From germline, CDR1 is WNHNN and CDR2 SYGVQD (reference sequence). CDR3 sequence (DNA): TGCGCCACCCTAGCGGGGGGATACGAGCAGTACTTC. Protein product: CATLAGGYEQYF.

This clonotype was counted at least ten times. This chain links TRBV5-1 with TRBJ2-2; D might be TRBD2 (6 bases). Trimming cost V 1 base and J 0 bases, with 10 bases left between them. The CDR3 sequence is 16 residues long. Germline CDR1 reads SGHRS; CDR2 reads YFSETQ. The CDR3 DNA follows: TGCGCCAGCAGCTTGAGCGGGCGAGCGAACACCGGGGAGCTGTTTTTT. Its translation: CASSLSGRANTGELFF.

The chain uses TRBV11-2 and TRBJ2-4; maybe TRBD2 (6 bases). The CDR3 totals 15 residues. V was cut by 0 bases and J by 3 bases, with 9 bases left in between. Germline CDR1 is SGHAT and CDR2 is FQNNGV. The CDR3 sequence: CASSLEAGSKNIQYF. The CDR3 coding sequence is TGTGCCAGCAGCTTAGAGGCGGGGAGCAAAAACATTCAGTACTTC.

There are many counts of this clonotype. The CDR3 DNA is TGTGCCAGTAAGGAGGGAAATTTGAACACTGAAGCTTTCTTT. Protein sequence: CASKEGNLNTEAFF. The chain carries TRBV2 and TRBJ1-1, with D unresolved. The CDR3 has 14 residues. In germline, CDR1 is SNHLY, CDR2 FYNNEI. V dropped 9 bases and J dropped 0 bases, with 14 bases sitting between them. The whole variable domain, filled in from reference TRBV2 and TRBJ1-1, reads EPEVTQTPSHQVTQMGQEVILRCVPISNHLYFYWYRQILGQKVEFLVSFYNNEISEKSEIFDDQFSVERPDGSNFTLKIRSTKLEDSAMYFCASKEGNLNTEAFFGQGTRLTVV.

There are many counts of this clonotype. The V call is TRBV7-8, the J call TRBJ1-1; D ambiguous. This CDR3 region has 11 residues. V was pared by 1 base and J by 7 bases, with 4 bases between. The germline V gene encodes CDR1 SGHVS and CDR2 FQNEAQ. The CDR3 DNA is TGTGCCAGCAGCTTAGAGTATGAAGCTTTCTTT. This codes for CASSLEYEAFF.

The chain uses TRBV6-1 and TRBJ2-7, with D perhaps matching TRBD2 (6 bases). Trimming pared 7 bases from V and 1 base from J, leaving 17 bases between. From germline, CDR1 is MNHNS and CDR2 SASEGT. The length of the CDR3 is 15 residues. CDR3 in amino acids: CASTPQGGGSYEQYF. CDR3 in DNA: TGTGCCAGCACCCCGCAGGGAGGCGGATCCTACGAGCAGTACTTC.

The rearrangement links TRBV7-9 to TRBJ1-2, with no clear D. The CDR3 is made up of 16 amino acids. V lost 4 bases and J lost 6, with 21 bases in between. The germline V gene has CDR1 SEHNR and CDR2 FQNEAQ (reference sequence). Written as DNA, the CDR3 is TGTGCCAGCAGCTCCTCGATGTTAGGGCTTAGGGATGGCTACACCTTC. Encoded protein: CASSSSMLGLRDGYTF.

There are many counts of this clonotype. The DNA for the CDR3 is TGTGCCAGCAGCCCTCACCAGGGAGGAGCTTTCTTT. Residues: CASSPHQGGAFF. The rearrangement links TRBV12-3 or TRBV12-4 to TRBJ1-1; weak D call: TRBD1 (5 bases). Trimming cost V 6 bases and J 10 bases, with 15 bases left between them. The CDR3 is made up of 12 amino acids.

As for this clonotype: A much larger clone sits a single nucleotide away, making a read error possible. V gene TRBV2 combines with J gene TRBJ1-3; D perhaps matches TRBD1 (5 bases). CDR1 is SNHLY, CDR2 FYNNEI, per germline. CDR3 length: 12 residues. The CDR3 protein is CASSRDGDTMYF. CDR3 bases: TGTGCCAGCAGCAGGGACGGAGACACCATGTATTTT.

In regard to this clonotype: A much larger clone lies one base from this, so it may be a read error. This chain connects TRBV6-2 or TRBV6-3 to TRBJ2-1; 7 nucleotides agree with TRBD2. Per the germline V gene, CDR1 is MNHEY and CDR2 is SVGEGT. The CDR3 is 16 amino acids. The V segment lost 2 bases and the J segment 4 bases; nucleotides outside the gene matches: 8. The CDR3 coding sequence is TGTGCCAGCAGTTACGAGGACGGGGGGTTGTACAATGAGCAGTTCTTC. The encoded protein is CASSYEDGGLYNEQFF.

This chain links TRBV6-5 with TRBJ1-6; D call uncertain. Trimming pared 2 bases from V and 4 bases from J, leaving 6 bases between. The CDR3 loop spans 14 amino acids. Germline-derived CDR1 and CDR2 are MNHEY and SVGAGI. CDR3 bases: TGTGCCAGCAGTTACGGGTTGTATAATTCACCCCTCCACTTT. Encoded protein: CASSYGLYNSPLHF.

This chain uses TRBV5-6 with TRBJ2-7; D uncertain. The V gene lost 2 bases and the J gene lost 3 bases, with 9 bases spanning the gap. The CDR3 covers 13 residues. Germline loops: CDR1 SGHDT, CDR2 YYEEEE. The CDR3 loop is CASSLSRYYEQYF. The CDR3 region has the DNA TGTGCCAGCAGCTTAAGCCGTTACTACGAGCAGTACTTC.

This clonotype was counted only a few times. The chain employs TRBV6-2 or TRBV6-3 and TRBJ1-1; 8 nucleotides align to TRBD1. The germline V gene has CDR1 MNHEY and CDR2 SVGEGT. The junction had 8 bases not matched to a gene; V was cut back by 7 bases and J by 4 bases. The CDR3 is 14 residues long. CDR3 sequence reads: CASTFGQGFTEAFF. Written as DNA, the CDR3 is TGTGCCAGCACCTTCGGACAGGGTTTCACTGAAGCTTTCTTT.

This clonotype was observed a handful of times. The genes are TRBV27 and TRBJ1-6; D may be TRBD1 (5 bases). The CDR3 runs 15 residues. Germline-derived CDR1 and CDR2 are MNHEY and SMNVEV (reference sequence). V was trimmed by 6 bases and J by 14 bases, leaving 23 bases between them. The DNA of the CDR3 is TGTGCCAGCAGACCATTATACGGCAGGGACGTAACCCTCCACTTT. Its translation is CASRPLYGRDVTLHF.

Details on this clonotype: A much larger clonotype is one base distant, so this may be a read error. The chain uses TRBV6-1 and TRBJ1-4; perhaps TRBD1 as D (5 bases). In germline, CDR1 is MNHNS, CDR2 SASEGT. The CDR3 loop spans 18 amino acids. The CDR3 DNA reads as TGTGCCGGCAGTGAAAGGGCAGGGTTTGCCGGGGCGGATGAAAAACTGTTTTTT. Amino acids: CAGSERAGFAGADEKLFF.

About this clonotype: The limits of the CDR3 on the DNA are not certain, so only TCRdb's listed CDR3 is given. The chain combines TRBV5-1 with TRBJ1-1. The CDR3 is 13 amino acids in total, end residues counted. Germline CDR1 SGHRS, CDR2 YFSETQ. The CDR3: CASSFAAGSEASF.

The CDR3 here is CAWMGTSGGSAYEQYF. CDR3 DNA sequence: TGTGCCTGGATGGGGACTAGCGGGGGGTCAGCCTACGAGCAGTACTTC. This chain joins TRBV30 and TRBJ2-7, with TRBD2 identical over 15 bases. Germline loops: CDR1 GTSNPN, CDR2 SVGIG (reference sequence). The length of the CDR3 is 16 residues. V gave up 4 bases and J gave up 2 bases; unmatched junction bases: 6.

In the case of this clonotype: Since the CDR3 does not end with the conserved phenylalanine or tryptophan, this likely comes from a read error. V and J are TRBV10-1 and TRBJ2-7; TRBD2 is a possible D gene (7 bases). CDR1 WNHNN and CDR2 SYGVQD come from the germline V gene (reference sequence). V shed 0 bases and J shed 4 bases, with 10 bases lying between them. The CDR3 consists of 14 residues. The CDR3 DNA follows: TGCGCCAGCAGTGAGTCGGGGAGGGGGTACGAGCAGTACCTC. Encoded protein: CASSESGRGYEQYL.

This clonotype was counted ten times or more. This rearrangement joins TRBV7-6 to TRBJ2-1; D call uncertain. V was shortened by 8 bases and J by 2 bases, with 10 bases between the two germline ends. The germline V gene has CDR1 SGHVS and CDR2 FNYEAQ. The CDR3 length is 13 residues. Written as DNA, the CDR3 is TGTGCCAGCTCGAGGAATCCCTACAATGAGCAGTTCTTC. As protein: CASSRNPYNEQFF.

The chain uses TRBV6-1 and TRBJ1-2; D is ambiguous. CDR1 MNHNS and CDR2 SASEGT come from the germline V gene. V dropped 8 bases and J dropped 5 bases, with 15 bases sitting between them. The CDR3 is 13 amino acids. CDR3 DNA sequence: TGTGCCAGCTCGGCAGACTTATTATATGGCTACACCTTC. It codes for CASSADLLYGYTF.

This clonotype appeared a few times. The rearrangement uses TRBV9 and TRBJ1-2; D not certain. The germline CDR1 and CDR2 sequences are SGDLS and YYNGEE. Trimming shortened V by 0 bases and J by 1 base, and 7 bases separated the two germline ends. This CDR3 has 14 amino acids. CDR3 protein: CASSVGRVNYGYTF. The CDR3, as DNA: TGTGCCAGCAGCGTAGGAAGAGTTAACTATGGCTACACCTTC.

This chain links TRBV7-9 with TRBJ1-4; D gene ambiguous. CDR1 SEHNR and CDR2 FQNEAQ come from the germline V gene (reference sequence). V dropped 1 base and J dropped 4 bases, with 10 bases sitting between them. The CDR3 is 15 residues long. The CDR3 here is CASSLGGHSNEKLFF. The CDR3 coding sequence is TGTGCCAGCAGCTTAGGAGGCCACAGTAATGAAAAACTGTTTTTT. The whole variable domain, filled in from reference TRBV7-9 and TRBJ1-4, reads DTGVSQNPRHKITKRGQNVTFRCDPISEHNRLYWYRQTLGQGPEFLTYFQNEAQLEKSRLLSDRFSAERPKGSFSTLEIQRTEQGDSAMYLCASSLGGHSNEKLFFGSGTQLSVL.

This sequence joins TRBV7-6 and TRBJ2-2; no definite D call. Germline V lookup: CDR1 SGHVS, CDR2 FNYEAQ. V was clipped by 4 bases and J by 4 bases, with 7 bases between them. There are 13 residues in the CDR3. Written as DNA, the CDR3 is TGTGCCAGCAGCTGGGAACTCACCGGGGAGCTGTTTTTT. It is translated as CASSWELTGELFF.

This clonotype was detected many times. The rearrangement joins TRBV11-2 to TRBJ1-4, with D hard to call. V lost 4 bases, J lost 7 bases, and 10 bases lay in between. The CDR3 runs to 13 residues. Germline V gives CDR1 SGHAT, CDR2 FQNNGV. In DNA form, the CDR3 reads TGTGCCAGCAGCTCCCGTTTGGGTGAAAAACTGTTTTTT. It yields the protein CASSSRLGEKLFF.

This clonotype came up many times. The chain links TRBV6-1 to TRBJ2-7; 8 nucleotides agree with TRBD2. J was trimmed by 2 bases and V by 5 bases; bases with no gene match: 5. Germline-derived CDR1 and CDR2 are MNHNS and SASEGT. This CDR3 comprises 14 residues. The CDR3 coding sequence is TGTGCCAGCAGTCCCACGGGACTAGCCTACGAGCAGTACTTC. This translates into CASSPTGLAYEQYF.

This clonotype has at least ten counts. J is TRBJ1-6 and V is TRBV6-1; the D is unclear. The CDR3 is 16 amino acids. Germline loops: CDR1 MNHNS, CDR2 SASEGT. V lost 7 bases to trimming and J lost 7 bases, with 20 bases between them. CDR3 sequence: CASTRKGEERNSPLHF. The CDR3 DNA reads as TGTGCCAGCACTCGAAAGGGTGAAGAACGGAATTCACCCCTCCACTTT.

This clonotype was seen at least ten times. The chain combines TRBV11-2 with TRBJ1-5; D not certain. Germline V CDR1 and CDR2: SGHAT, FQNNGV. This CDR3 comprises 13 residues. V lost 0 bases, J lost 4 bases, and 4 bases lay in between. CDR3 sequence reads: CASSLEINQPQHF. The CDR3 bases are TGTGCCAGCAGCTTAGAAATAAATCAGCCCCAGCATTTT.

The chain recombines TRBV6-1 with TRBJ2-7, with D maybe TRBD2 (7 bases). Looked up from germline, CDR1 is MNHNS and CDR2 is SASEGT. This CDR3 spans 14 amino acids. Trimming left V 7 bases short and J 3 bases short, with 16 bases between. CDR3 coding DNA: TGTGCCAGCAACCCGGGGGGCCGGTTCTACGAGCAGTACTTC. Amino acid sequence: CASNPGGRFYEQYF.

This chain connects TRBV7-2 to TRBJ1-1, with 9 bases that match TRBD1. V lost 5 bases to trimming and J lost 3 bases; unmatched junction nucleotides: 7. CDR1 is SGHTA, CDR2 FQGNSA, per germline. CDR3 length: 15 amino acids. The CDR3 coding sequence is TGTGCCAGCAGCGTACAGGGGGCAGGGGACACTGAAGCTTTCTTT. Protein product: CASSVQGAGDTEAFF.